The present T cell receptor beta chain was sequenced within a study of CD8 T cells in ankylosing spondylitis. To note about this clonotype: Its target is not known.

Making the TCR beta libraries involved quantitative 5'-RACE with molecular barcodes. TCRdb itself ran the 5' RACE reads through MiXCR, one entry per CDR3 protein. The table records fewer than 200,000 distinct CDR3 sequences, 15% to 20% of them present only once. The study's findings and limits: Disease-linked clones had a CD8+ phenotype and relatively low frequency in peripheral blood. Some motif variants had been reported before (in reactive arthritis synovial fluid and blood). Seemingly distinctive of ankylosing spondylitis blood was a TCR beta motif formed by eight highly homologous variants.

With 0 bases clipped from V and 6 bases from J, the junction kept 5 bases outside the gene matches. Germline V lookup: CDR1 LGHNA, CDR2 YNFKEQ. This CDR3 spans 16 amino acids. V gene TRBV4-2 combines with J gene TRBJ2-1; 10 positions agree with TRBD2. Sequencing was done on a sample of blood, either unsorted or a sorted T cell fraction (not recorded which). The receptor was isolated from a male donor aged 10-29 years with ankylosing spondylitis or in good health (not recorded which). DNA of the CDR3: TGTGCCAGCAGCCAAGAACCGTGGACTAGCGGCAATGAGCAGTTCTTC. Amino acid sequence: CASSQEPWTSGNEQFF.